This paragraph reports one T cell receptor (beta chain). Its antigen is unidentified. The source of the sample is a study of T cells in Graves' hyperthyroidism and ophthalmopathy. The CDR3 extends over 12 amino acids. Germline V lookup: CDR1 GTSNPN, CDR2 SVGIG (reference sequence). Trimming cost V 2 bases and J 4 bases, with 9 bases left between them. Study findings and constraints: Most clonotypes expanded in the thyroid (above 0.001) were also present in blood.

Blood was drawn at first hyperthyroidism diagnosis, before any ophthalmopathy symptoms. From RNA transcripts, TCR beta CDR3 regions were amplified. TCR CDR3 regions were first amplified by RT-PCR with HTBI primers. TCRdb reprocessed the multiplex PCR reads with MiXCR, giving one entry per CDR3 protein. The repertoire holds almost 600,000 distinct CDR3 sequences, with about 15% as singletons. The chain recombines TRBV30 with TRBJ2-7, with no clear D. The TCR was taken from a woman younger than 45 with Graves' hyperthyroidism that later progressed to Graves' ophthalmopathy. The sample consisted of blood. The CDR3 loop reads CAWSRVGYEQYF. CDR3 sequence (DNA): TGTGCCTGGAGTCGGGTTGGGTACGAGCAGTACTTC.